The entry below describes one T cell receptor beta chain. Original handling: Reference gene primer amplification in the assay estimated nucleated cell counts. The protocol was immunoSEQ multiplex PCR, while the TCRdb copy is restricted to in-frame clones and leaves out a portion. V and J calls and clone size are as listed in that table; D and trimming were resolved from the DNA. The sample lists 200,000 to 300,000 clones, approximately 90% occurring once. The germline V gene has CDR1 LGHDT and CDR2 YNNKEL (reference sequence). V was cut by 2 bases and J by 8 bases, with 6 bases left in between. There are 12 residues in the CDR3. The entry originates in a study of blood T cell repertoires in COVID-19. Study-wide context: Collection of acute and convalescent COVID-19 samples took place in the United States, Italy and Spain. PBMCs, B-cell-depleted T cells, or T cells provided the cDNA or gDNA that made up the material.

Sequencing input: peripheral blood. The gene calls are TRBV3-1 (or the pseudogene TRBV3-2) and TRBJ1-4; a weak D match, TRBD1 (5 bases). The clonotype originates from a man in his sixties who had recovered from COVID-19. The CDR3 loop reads CASSQQGEKLFF. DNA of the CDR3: TGTGCCAGCAGCCAACAGGGAGAAAAACTGTTTTTT.